A selection of T cell receptor beta chains follows, all from one sample in a study of blood T cell repertoires in COVID-19. Sequencing was performed with immunoSEQ multiplex PCR; in TCRdb, only in-frame clones are kept and a portion is missing. The sample has about 260,000 clones, 70% to 90% seen once. Sequenced sample: peripheral blood. The receptor source for this set is a man between 25 and 39 years old with active or convalescent COVID-19. Both conserved end residues are part of each CDR3. The order of the fields is V gene, D gene, clone size, J gene, CDR3 DNA, CDR3 protein. The D gene is left open where the match is weak. Expanded clones get a size class; other rows say once, few or many, or leave the size out.

V gene: TRBV11-2
D gene: -
clone size: -
J gene: TRBJ1-6
CDR3 DNA: TGTGCCAGCAGTTCGACCGGGTCACCCCTCCACTTT
CDR3 protein: CASSSTGSPLHF

V gene: TRBV7-9
D gene: -
clone size: -
J gene: TRBJ2-1
CDR3 DNA: TGTGCCAGGCGGGGCCTCGAGAACTACAATGAGCAGTTCTTC
CDR3 protein: CARRGLENYNEQFF

V gene: TRBV7-2
D gene: TRBD2
clone size: -
J gene: TRBJ2-2
CDR3 DNA: TGTGCCAGCAGCATCCTAGCGGGGGGAAACACCGGGGAGCTGTTTTTT
CDR3 protein: CASSILAGGNTGELFF

V gene: TRBV19
D gene: -
clone size: -
J gene: TRBJ2-5
CDR3 DNA: TGTGCCAGTAGTAGGGGGGGCTTTCGAGAGACCCAGTACTTC
CDR3 protein: CASSRGGFRETQYF

V gene: TRBV19
D gene: -
clone size: -
J gene: TRBJ1-1
CDR3 DNA: TGTGCCAGTAGTATGGCCGGGACTGAAGCTTTCTTT
CDR3 protein: CASSMAGTEAFF

V gene: TRBV6-5
D gene: -
clone size: -
J gene: TRBJ1-2
CDR3 DNA: TGTGCCAGCAGTTTTGAGGAGAGCTATGGCTACACCTTC
CDR3 protein: CASSFEESYGYTF

V gene: TRBV6-1
D gene: TRBD1
clone size: -
J gene: TRBJ1-6
CDR3 DNA: TGTGCCAGCAGTGATACGTTGGGACAGGTGGATTCACCCCTCCACTTT
CDR3 protein: CASSDTLGQVDSPLHF

V gene: TRBV7-9
D gene: -
clone size: -
J gene: TRBJ2-7
CDR3 DNA: TGTGCCAGCAGCCTTTGGGGCTCCTCGGGCAACGAGCAGTACTTC
CDR3 protein: CASSLWGSSGNEQYF

V gene: TRBV21-1
D gene: -
clone size: -
J gene: TRBJ1-1
CDR3 DNA: TGTGCCAGCAGCAGCGGGACAGGGGCGCCGGGGAACACTGAAGCTTTCTTT
CDR3 protein: CASSSGTGAPGNTEAFF

V gene: TRBV15
D gene: TRBD1
clone size: -
J gene: TRBJ1-2
CDR3 DNA: TGTGCCACCAGCAGGGGGGACAGCTCCGCTTATGGCTACACCTTC
CDR3 protein: CATSRGDSSAYGYTF

V gene: TRBV12-3/TRBV12-4
D gene: -
clone size: -
J gene: TRBJ2-1
CDR3 DNA: TGTGCCAGCACGTCAAACGAGAATGAGCAGTTCTTC
CDR3 protein: CASTSNENEQFF

V gene: TRBV6-1
D gene: -
clone size: -
J gene: TRBJ1-1
CDR3 DNA: TGTGCCAGCAGTGAAGAGCTCTCCAGGGACTTGCGGGCTTTCTTT
CDR3 protein: CASSEELSRDLRAFF

V gene: TRBV4-1
D gene: TRBD2
clone size: -
J gene: TRBJ2-3
CDR3 DNA: TGCGCCAGCAGCCAAGCGAGGCTAGCGGGGACCAGCACAGATACGCAGTATTTT
CDR3 protein: CASSQARLAGTSTDTQYF

V gene: TRBV5-1
D gene: TRBD1
clone size: once
J gene: TRBJ1-2
CDR3 DNA: TGCGCCAGCAGCCCTGACAGGGCCTCCATCTATGGCTACACCTTC
CDR3 protein: CASSPDRASIYGYTF

V gene: TRBV6-6
D gene: -
clone size: -
J gene: TRBJ2-5
CDR3 DNA: TGTGCCAGCAGTTACTTCGAAGAGACCCAGTACTTC
CDR3 protein: CASSYFEETQYF

V gene: TRBV19
D gene: -
clone size: -
J gene: TRBJ1-5
CDR3 DNA: TGTGCCAGTAGTATCCAGAGCGCTGGATCCCAGCCCCAGCATTTT
CDR3 protein: CASSIQSAGSQPQHF

V gene: TRBV3-1/TRBV3-2
D gene: -
clone size: -
J gene: TRBJ1-3
CDR3 DNA: TGTGCCAGCAGCCAAGATCTCACACCTGGAAACACCATATATTTT
CDR3 protein: CASSQDLTPGNTIYF

V gene: TRBV11-2
D gene: -
clone size: -
J gene: TRBJ2-5
CDR3 DNA: TGTGCCAGCAGCTTAGCGGGGACTCCCGGGGGGACCCAGTACTTC
CDR3 protein: CASSLAGTPGGTQYF

V gene: TRBV27
D gene: -
clone size: -
J gene: TRBJ1-1
CDR3 DNA: TGTGCCAGCAGGCCTCAGAGAGGGAACACTGAAGCTTTCTTT
CDR3 protein: CASRPQRGNTEAFF

V gene: TRBV7-3
D gene: -
clone size: -
J gene: TRBJ2-1
CDR3 DNA: TGTGCCAGCAGCGGGGGGAATGAGCAGTTCTTC
CDR3 protein: CASSGGNEQFF

V gene: TRBV6-5
D gene: -
clone size: -
J gene: TRBJ2-7
CDR3 DNA: TGTGCCAGCACCGGGTTGGCGGGAAATTACGAGCAGTACTTC
CDR3 protein: CASTGLAGNYEQYF

V gene: TRBV12-3/TRBV12-4
D gene: -
clone size: -
J gene: TRBJ1-2
CDR3 DNA: TGTGCCAGCAGTTCCGGACAGGGCTACACCTTC
CDR3 protein: CASSSGQGYTF

V gene: TRBV7-2
D gene: TRBD1
clone size: -
J gene: TRBJ1-2
CDR3 DNA: TGTGCCAGCAGGCAAGGACAGGGAAACTATGGCTACACCTTC
CDR3 protein: CASRQGQGNYGYTF

V gene: TRBV6-4
D gene: TRBD2
clone size: -
J gene: TRBJ2-3
CDR3 DNA: TGTGCCAGCAGTGACGGCGCGGGGGGGAGCACAGATACGCAGTATTTT
CDR3 protein: CASSDGAGGSTDTQYF

V gene: TRBV27
D gene: TRBD1
clone size: once
J gene: TRBJ2-1
CDR3 DNA: TGTGCCAATTCGGGACAGGGTCTCAGTAATGAGCAGTTCTTC
CDR3 protein: CANSGQGLSNEQFF

V gene: TRBV5-6
D gene: -
clone size: -
J gene: TRBJ1-2
CDR3 DNA: TGTGCCAGCAGCCCCTTCTCGGTACACAGGGATGGCTACACCTTC
CDR3 protein: CASSPFSVHRDGYTF

V gene: TRBV7-9
D gene: TRBD1
clone size: -
J gene: TRBJ1-3
CDR3 DNA: TGTGCCAGCAGCTTATCAGAAACAGGGGCTGGAAACACCATATATTTT
CDR3 protein: CASSLSETGAGNTIYF

V gene: TRBV7-2
D gene: TRBD1
clone size: -
J gene: TRBJ1-1
CDR3 DNA: TGTGCCAGTAACAGGGGCAGGGCTCAGGACACTGAAGCTTTCTTT
CDR3 protein: CASNRGRAQDTEAFF

V gene: TRBV4-1
D gene: TRBD1
clone size: -
J gene: TRBJ1-1
CDR3 DNA: TGCGCCAGCAGCCAACAACAGGGGTACACTGAAGCTTTCTTT
CDR3 protein: CASSQQQGYTEAFF

V gene: TRBV27
D gene: -
clone size: -
J gene: TRBJ1-6
CDR3 DNA: TGTGCCAGCAGTTTATCGAGGGGGGGGGAGTATTCACCCCTCCACTTT
CDR3 protein: CASSLSRGGEYSPLHF

V gene: TRBV6-5
D gene: TRBD2
clone size: -
J gene: TRBJ2-1
CDR3 DNA: TGTGCCAGCAGTTACGTAGCGGGGGGGCCCAATGAGCAGTTCTTC
CDR3 protein: CASSYVAGGPNEQFF

V gene: TRBV6-5
D gene: -
clone size: -
J gene: TRBJ1-6
CDR3 DNA: TGTGCCAGCAGTCGCGGGTGGAAGGCAAATTCACCCCTCCACTTT
CDR3 protein: CASSRGWKANSPLHF

V gene: TRBV13
D gene: TRBD2
clone size: -
J gene: TRBJ2-5
CDR3 DNA: TGTGCCAGCAGCTTATCGGCTAGCGGGGTCATAGGAGAGACCCAGTACTTC
CDR3 protein: CASSLSASGVIGETQYF

V gene: TRBV5-4
D gene: TRBD1
clone size: -
J gene: TRBJ2-4
CDR3 DNA: TGTGCCAGCAGCCCCGGACAGGGGCACCAGTACTTC
CDR3 protein: CASSPGQGHQYF

V gene: TRBV11-2
D gene: TRBD1
clone size: -
J gene: TRBJ2-5
CDR3 DNA: TGTGCCAGCAGCTTGGGGACAGGGGGAGGCCAAGAGACCCAGTACTTC
CDR3 protein: CASSLGTGGGQETQYF

V gene: TRBV7-9
D gene: TRBD1
clone size: once
J gene: TRBJ2-7
CDR3 DNA: TGTGCCAGCAGCTTAGCCTGGACAGGGAGCTACGAGCAGTACTTC
CDR3 protein: CASSLAWTGSYEQYF

V gene: TRBV21-1
D gene: -
clone size: once
J gene: TRBJ2-1
CDR3 DNA: TGTGCCAGCAGCAAATGGGCCTTCCAGCGGGGCTACAATGAGCAGTTCTTC
CDR3 protein: CASSKWAFQRGYNEQFF

V gene: TRBV5-1
D gene: -
clone size: -
J gene: TRBJ1-2
CDR3 DNA: TGCGCCAGCAGCCCCGCCGAAGGAGGCGTAGAGGATGGCTACACCTTC
CDR3 protein: CASSPAEGGVEDGYTF

V gene: TRBV18
D gene: -
clone size: -
J gene: TRBJ1-3
CDR3 DNA: TGTGCCAGCTCACGCGCGCTAAGCTCTGGAAACACCATATATTTT
CDR3 protein: CASSRALSSGNTIYF

V gene: TRBV4-1
D gene: -
clone size: -
J gene: TRBJ2-5
CDR3 DNA: TGCGCCAGCAGCAAGTCCAGGAACCAAGAGACCCAGTACTTC
CDR3 protein: CASSKSRNQETQYF

V gene: TRBV3-1/TRBV3-2
D gene: -
clone size: -
J gene: TRBJ2-7
CDR3 DNA: TGTGCCAGCAGCCAAGATCGGCTCAGGGGCCACGAGCAGTACTTC
CDR3 protein: CASSQDRLRGHEQYF

V gene: TRBV3-1/TRBV3-2
D gene: -
clone size: -
J gene: TRBJ1-5
CDR3 DNA: TGTGCCAGCAGCCAGTATAGCAATCAGCCCCAGCATTTT
CDR3 protein: CASSQYSNQPQHF

V gene: TRBV11-3
D gene: TRBD1
clone size: -
J gene: TRBJ2-7
CDR3 DNA: TGTGCCAGCAGCTTAGGTAGGGACAGCTCCTACGAGCAGTACTTC
CDR3 protein: CASSLGRDSSYEQYF

V gene: TRBV7-8
D gene: TRBD1
clone size: -
J gene: TRBJ2-7
CDR3 DNA: TGTGCCAGCAGTCAGGGGGCAGGTACCTACGAGCAGTACTTC
CDR3 protein: CASSQGAGTYEQYF